This entry concerns a single T cell receptor beta chain. This sample is drawn from a study of blood T cell repertoires in COVID-19. In the study overall: Samples representing acute and convalescent COVID-19 were sourced from the United States, Italy and Spain. The analysed material was cDNA or gDNA that came from T cells, B-cell-depleted T cells, or PBMCs.

Original handling: Reference gene primers were amplified, and this amplification served to estimate nucleated cell counts. This table comes from immunoSEQ multiplex PCR, and its TCRdb copy is limited to in-frame clones, with some not included. From that table come the V and J calls and clone size; the DNA was used to work out D and trimming. The repertoire holds about 77,000 clones, with roughly nine tenths as singletons. Germline V gene sequence: CDR1 MDHEN, CDR2 SYDVKM. The V gene lost 6 bases and the J gene lost 5 bases, with 7 bases spanning the gap. The length of the CDR3 is 11 residues. J is TRBJ2-5 and V is TRBV28; D unclear. The receptor was isolated from a woman aged 80 or over with active or convalescent COVID-19. The specimen was peripheral blood. In DNA, the CDR3 is TGTGCCAGCAGCCCTAGGGAGACCCAGTACTTC. Protein sequence: CASSPRETQYF.